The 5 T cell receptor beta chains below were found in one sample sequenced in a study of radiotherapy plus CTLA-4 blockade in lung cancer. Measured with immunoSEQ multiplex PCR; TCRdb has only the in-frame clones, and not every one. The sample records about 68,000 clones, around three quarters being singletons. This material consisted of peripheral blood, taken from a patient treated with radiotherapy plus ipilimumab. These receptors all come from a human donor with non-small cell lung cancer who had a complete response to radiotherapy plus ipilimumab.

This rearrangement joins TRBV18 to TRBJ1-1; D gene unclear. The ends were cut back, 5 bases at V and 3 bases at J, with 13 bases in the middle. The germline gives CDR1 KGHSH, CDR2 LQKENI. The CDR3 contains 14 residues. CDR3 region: CASSSGRWDTEAFF. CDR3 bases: TGTGCCAGCTCATCCGGACGGTGGGACACTGAAGCTTTCTTT.

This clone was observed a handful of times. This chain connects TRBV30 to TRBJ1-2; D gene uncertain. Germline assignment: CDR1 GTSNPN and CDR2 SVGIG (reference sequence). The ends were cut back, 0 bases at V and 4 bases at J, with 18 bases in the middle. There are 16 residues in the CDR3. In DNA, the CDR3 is TGTGCCTGGAGTGTGTTCACCCGATCGGGGAGCTATGGCTACACCTTC. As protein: CAWSVFTRSGSYGYTF. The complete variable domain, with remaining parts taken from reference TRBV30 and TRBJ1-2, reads SQTIHQWPATLVQPVGSPLSLECTVEGTSNPNLYWYRQAAGRGLQLLFYSVGIGQISSEVPQNLSASRPQDRQFILSSKKLLLSDSGFYLCAWSVFTRSGSYGYTFGSGTRLTVV.

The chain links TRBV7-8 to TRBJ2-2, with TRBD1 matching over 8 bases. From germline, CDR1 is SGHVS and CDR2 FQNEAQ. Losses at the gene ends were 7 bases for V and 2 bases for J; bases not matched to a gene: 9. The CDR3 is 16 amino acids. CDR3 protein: CASTIRTGKNTGELFF. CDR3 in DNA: TGTGCCAGCACCATACGGACAGGGAAAAACACCGGGGAGCTGTTTTTT. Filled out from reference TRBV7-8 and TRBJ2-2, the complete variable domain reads GAGVSQSPRYKVAKRGQDVALRCDPISGHVSLFWYQQALGQGPEFLTYFQNEAQLDKSGLPSDRFFAERPEGSVSTLKIQRTQQEDSAVYLCASTIRTGKNTGELFFGEGSRLTVL.

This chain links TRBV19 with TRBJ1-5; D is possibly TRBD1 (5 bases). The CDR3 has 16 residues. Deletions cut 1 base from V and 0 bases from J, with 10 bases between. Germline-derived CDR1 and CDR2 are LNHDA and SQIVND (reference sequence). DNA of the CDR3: TGTGCCAGTAGTATAGGGGGGACCTATAGCAATCAGCCCCAGCATTTT. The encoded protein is CASSIGGTYSNQPQHF.

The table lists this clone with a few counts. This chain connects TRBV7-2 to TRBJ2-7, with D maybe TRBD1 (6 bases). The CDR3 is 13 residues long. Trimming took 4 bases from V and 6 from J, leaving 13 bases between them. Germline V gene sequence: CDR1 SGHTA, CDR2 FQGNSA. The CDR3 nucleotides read TGTGCCAGCAGCTGGGCCACAGGGACCGAGCAGTACTTC. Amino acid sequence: CASSWATGTEQYF.